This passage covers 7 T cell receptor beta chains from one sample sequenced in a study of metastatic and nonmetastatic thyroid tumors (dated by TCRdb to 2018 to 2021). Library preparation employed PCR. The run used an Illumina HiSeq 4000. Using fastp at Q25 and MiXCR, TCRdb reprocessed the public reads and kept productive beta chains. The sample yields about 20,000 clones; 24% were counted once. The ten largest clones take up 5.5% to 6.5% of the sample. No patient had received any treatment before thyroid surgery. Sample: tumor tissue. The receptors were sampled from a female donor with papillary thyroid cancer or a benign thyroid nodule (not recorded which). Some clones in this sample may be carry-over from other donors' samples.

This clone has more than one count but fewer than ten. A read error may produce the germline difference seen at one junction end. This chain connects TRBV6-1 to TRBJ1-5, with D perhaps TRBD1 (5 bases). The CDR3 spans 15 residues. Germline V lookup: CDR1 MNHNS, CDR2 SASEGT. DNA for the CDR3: TGTGACAGCAGTGAAGAAGGGACCAGCAATCAGCCCCAGCATTTT. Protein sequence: CDSSEEGTSNQPQHF.

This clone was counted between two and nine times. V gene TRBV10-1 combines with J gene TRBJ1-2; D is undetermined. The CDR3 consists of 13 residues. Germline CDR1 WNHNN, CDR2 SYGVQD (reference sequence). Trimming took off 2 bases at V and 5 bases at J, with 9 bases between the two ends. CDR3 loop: CASSERPEYGYTF. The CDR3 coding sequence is TGCGCCAGCAGTGAGAGGCCAGAATATGGCTACACCTTC.

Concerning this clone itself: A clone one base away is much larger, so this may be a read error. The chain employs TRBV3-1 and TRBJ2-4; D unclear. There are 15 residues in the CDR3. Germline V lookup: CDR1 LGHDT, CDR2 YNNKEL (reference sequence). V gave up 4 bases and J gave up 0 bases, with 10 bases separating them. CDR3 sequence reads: CASSLLSGAKNIQYF. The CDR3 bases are TGTGCCAGCAGCCTCTTATCGGGAGCCAAAAACATTCAGTACTTC.

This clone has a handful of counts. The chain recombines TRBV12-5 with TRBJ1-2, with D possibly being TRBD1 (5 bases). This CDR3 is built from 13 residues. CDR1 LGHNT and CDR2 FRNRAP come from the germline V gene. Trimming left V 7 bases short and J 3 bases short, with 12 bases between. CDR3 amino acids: CASAPDTYYGYTF. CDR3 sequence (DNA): TGTGCTAGTGCGCCGGACACCTACTATGGCTACACCTTC.

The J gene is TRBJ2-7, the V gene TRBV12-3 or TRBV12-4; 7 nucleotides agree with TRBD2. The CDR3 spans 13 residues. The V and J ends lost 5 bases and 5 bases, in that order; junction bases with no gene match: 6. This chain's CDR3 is CASSLRDYNEQYF. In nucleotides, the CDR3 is TGTGCCAGCAGTCTCCGGGACTATAACGAGCAGTACTTC.

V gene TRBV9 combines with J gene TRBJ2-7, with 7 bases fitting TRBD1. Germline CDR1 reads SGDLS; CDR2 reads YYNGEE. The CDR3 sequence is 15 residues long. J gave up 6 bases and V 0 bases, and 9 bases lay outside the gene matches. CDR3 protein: CASSVEDVGQVEQYF. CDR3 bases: TGTGCCAGCAGCGTAGAAGATGTTGGACAGGTCGAGCAGTACTTC. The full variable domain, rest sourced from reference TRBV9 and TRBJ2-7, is DSGVTQTPKHLITATGQRVTLRCSPRSGDLSVYWYQQSLDQGLQFLIQYYNGEERAKGNILERFSAQQFPDLHSELNLSSLELGDSALYFCASSVEDVGQVEQYFGPGTRLTVT.

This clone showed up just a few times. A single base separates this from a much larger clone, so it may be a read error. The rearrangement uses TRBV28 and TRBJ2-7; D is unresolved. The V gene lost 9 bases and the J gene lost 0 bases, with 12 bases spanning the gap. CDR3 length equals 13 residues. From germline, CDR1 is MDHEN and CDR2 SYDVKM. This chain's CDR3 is CASIFASSYEQYF. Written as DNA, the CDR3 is TGTGCCAGTATTTTCGCCAGCTCCTACGAGCAGTACTTC.